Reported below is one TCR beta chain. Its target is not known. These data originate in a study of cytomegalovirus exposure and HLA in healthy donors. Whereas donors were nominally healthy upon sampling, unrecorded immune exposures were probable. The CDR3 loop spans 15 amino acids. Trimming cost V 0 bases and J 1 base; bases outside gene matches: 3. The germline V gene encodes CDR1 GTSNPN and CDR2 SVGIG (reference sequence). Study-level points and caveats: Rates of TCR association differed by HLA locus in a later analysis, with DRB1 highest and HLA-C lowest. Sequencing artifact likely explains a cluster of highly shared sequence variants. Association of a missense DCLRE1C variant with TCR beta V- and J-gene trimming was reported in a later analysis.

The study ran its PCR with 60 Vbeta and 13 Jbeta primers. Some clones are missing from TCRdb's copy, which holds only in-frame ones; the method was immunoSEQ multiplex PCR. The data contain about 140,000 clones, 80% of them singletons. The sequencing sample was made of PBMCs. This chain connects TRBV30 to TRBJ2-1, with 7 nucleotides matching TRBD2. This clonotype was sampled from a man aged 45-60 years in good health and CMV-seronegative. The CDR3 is CAWSVGGASYNEQFF. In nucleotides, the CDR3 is TGTGCCTGGAGTGTGGGAGGGGCTTCCTACAATGAGCAGTTCTTC.